The 15 T cell receptor beta chains below come from one sample, sequenced in a study of CD8 T cells in ankylosing spondylitis. General study findings and limits: A motif in TCR beta, a set of under ten highly homologous variants, appeared characteristic of ankylosing spondylitis blood.

Their target antigens are unknown. TCRdb reanalysed the 5' RACE reads using MiXCR and keeps one entry per CDR3 protein. The sample holds about 800,000 distinct CDR3 sequences, 10% to 15% seen once. What was sequenced was blood, either unsorted or a sorted T cell fraction (not recorded which). The receptors shown here come from a male donor with ankylosing spondylitis.

This clonotype was detected only a few times. The rearrangement uses TRBV7-6 and TRBJ2-7; no firm D call. This CDR3 has 15 amino acids. Looked up from germline, CDR1 is SGHVS and CDR2 is FNYEAQ. V was pared by 5 bases and J by 3 bases, with 17 bases between. The CDR3 coding sequence is TGTGCCAGCAGCCTCAGGAGCAGCTCGAGCTACGAGCAGTACTTC. It yields the protein CASSLRSSSSYEQYF.

This clonotype was observed a few times. The chain joins TRBV6-1 to TRBJ1-4; 7 nucleotides match TRBD1. V was clipped by 8 bases and J by 5 bases; unmatched bases: 11. The germline CDR1 and CDR2 sequences are MNHNS and SASEGT. The CDR3 sequence is 15 residues long. The DNA of the CDR3 is TGTGCCAGCGGAGGCACAGGGGTAAGCAATGAAAAACTGTTTTTT. Protein sequence: CASGGTGVSNEKLFF.

This rearrangement joins TRBV28 to TRBJ1-5; D perhaps matches TRBD1 (6 bases). CDR3 length: 13 amino acids. CDR1 and CDR2 (germline): MDHEN, SYDVKM. The germline V and J ends were trimmed by 3 bases and 9 bases, with 12 bases remaining between them. The CDR3 DNA is TGTGCCAGCAGTTTGTCGGGACAACGGCCCCAGCATTTT. Translated, it gives CASSLSGQRPQHF.

Only a few counts were recorded for this clonotype. At one end the junction does not follow the germline gene, possibly because of a read error. The V call is TRBV5-6, the J call TRBJ2-1; 8 bases line up with TRBD1. The CDR3 runs to 13 residues. Germline assignment: CDR1 SGHDT and CDR2 YYEEEE. DNA for the CDR3: TGTGCCAGCAGCTTGGCCGCCGGGGACAGGCGGCTCTTC. Protein: CASSLAAGDRRLF.

The chain recombines TRBV11-2 with TRBJ2-1; TRBD2 matches 13 bases. CDR3 length: 19 amino acids. Germline V lookup: CDR1 SGHAT, CDR2 FQNNGV. Trimming took 5 bases from V and 1 from J; bases not matched to a gene: 11. CDR3: CASSVVPAGLAGSYNEQFF. The CDR3 DNA is TGTGCCAGCAGCGTCGTTCCCGCGGGACTAGCGGGGTCCTACAATGAGCAGTTCTTC. Together with reference TRBV11-2 and TRBJ2-1, the CDR3 gives the full variable domain: EAGVAQSPRYKIIEKRQSVAFWCNPISGHATLYWYQQILGQGPKLLIQFQNNGVVDDSQLPKDRFSAERLKGVDSTLKIQPAKLEDSAVYLCASSVVPAGLAGSYNEQFFGPGTRLTVL.

This clonotype was found a few times. The rearrangement links TRBV15 to TRBJ2-7; tentative D call: TRBD1 (5 bases). The CDR3 extends over 13 amino acids. The germline CDR1 and CDR2 sequences are LNHNV and YYDKDF (reference sequence). The V end lost 1 base, the J end lost 2 bases, and 6 bases lay between the germline ends. CDR3 sequence reads: CATSRGQPYEQYF. CDR3 nucleotide sequence: TGTGCCACCAGCAGAGGACAGCCCTACGAGCAGTACTTC.

V gene TRBV6-5 combines with J gene TRBJ1-1; D remains unclear. Germline CDR1 MNHEY, CDR2 SVGAGI. The CDR3 sequence is 12 residues long. Trimming removed 6 bases at V and 9 bases at J, with 14 bases between. CDR3 protein: CASRAGYEKAFF. The CDR3 bases are TGTGCCAGCAGGGCGGGATATGAGAAAGCTTTCTTT.

This clonotype was detected only a few times. The rearrangement joins TRBV7-2 to TRBJ1-1, with D perhaps TRBD1 (5 bases). Germline lookup yields CDR1 SGHTA and CDR2 FQGNSA. V dropped 2 bases and J dropped 5 bases, with 9 bases sitting between them. There are 13 residues in the CDR3. The CDR3 region is CASSLNRKTEAFF. As DNA, the CDR3 is TGTGCCAGCAGCTTAAACAGGAAAACTGAAGCTTTCTTT. Variable domain in full (rest from reference TRBV7-2 and TRBJ1-1): GAGVSQSPSNKVTEKGKDVELRCDPISGHTALYWYRQSLGQGLEFLIYFQGNSAPDKSGLPSDRFSAERTGGSVSTLTIQRTQQEDSAVYLCASSLNRKTEAFFGQGTRLTVV.

This clonotype appeared a few times. The chain has TRBV5-1 and TRBJ2-2, with a weak D call TRBD1 (5 bases). Looked up from germline, CDR1 is SGHRS and CDR2 is YFSETQ. The CDR3 extends over 15 amino acids. The V end lost 6 bases, the J end lost 1 base, and 13 bases lay between the germline ends. The CDR3 loop reads CASTRQTVNTGELFF. The CDR3 DNA sequence: TGCGCCAGCACCCGACAGACAGTGAACACCGGGGAGCTGTTTTTT.

There are a few counts of this clonotype. The chain is built from TRBV27 and TRBJ1-2; 9 bases are a match to TRBD1. This CDR3 has 13 residues. Germline V gene data show CDR1 as MNHEY and CDR2 as SMNVEV (reference sequence). V shed 6 bases, J shed 9 bases, and the junction held 8 bases outside the gene matches. The CDR3 DNA follows: TGTGCCAGCAGGCCAGGGACAGGGTCACGCTACACCTTC. Translating gives CASRPGTGSRYTF.

V is TRBV6-2 or TRBV6-3 and J is TRBJ2-5; D is unresolved. CDR1 is MNHEY and CDR2 is SVGEGT in the germline V gene. This CDR3 comprises 12 residues. Deletions cut 4 bases from V and 5 bases from J, with 8 bases between. The DNA for the CDR3 is TGTGCCAGCAGTTGGCCAGCGGAGACCCAGTACTTC. This sequence encodes CASSWPAETQYF.

The chain uses TRBV5-5 and TRBJ2-5; a weak D match, TRBD1 (5 bases). The CDR3 sequence is 15 residues long. Trimming removed 0 bases at V and 0 bases at J, with 9 bases between. Germline CDR1 is SGHKS and CDR2 is YYEKEE (reference sequence). The CDR3 is CASSLVRVDQETQYF. As DNA, the CDR3 is TGTGCCAGCAGCTTGGTCAGGGTTGACCAAGAGACCCAGTACTTC.

This clonotype appeared a few times. CDR3 nucleotides: TGTGCCAGCAGTTCCCCTACAGGGGGCCCCTACGAGCAGTACTTC. Its translation is CASSSPTGGPYEQYF. The chain recombines TRBV28 with TRBJ2-7, with 9 bases identical to TRBD1. The germline V gene has CDR1 MDHEN and CDR2 SYDVKM. The trim removed 4 bases at V and 2 bases at J, leaving 6 bases unmatched. There are 15 residues in the CDR3.

The chain carries TRBV6-5 and TRBJ2-7; no clear D gene. The length of the CDR3 is 15 residues. Germline lookup yields CDR1 MNHEY and CDR2 SVGAGI. Trimming removed 0 bases at V and 3 bases at J, with 12 bases between. For the CDR3, the DNA is TGTGCCAGCAGTTACTCGGCTCTAGTCGGCTACGAGCAGTACTTC. It codes for CASSYSALVGYEQYF.

This clonotype has more than one count but fewer than ten. This chain uses TRBV20-1 with TRBJ2-5, with D hard to call. The CDR3 runs 12 residues. The germline CDR1 and CDR2 sequences are DFQATT and SNEGSKA (reference sequence). The germline V and J ends were trimmed by 7 bases and 3 bases, with 12 bases remaining between them. The CDR3 nucleotides are TGCAGTGGCGAGCGTCGGGAAGAGACCCAGTACTTC. It yields the protein CSGERREETQYF.